These T cell receptor beta chains were read from a single sample in a study of cytomegalovirus exposure and HLA in healthy donors. TCRdb keeps only in-frame clones here, not all; method: immunoSEQ multiplex PCR. Of approximately 190,000 clones in the sample, roughly 81% were seen once. Sample: PBMCs. Receptors originate from a woman aged 30 to 39 in good health and CMV-seropositive. CDR3s include the opening cysteine and the closing phenylalanine or tryptophan. Fields, in order: D gene, J gene, clone size, V gene, CDR3 length, CDR3 protein, CDR3 DNA. The D gene is left open where the match is weak. Size is omitted from some rows. Given values are once, few, many or a class for expanded clones.

NA TRBJ1-2 NA TRBV28 15 CASSYAQSLNYGYTF TGTGCCAGCAGTTACGCACAGTCACTTAACTATGGCTACACCTTC
NA TRBJ1-3 NA TRBV30 14 CAWTGRPGGNTIYF TGTGCCTGGACCGGCCGCCCCGGGGGAAACACCATATATTTT
TRBD1 TRBJ1-4 NA TRBV7-9 17 CASSLAAGGLANEKLFF TGTGCCAGCAGCTTAGCGGCAGGGGGCCTGGCTAATGAAAAACTGTTTTTT
TRBD2 TRBJ2-3 NA TRBV29-1 14 CSVWTSGRGNTQYF TGCAGCGTCTGGACTAGCGGGAGGGGTAATACGCAGTATTTT
NA TRBJ2-7 NA TRBV28 14 CASSSPLGVYEQYF TGTGCCAGCAGTTCCCCCCTCGGGGTCTACGAGCAGTACTTC
NA TRBJ2-3 NA TRBV7-3 19 CASSTKPHQLASFTDTQYF TGTGCCAGCAGCACTAAGCCCCATCAACTAGCATCCTTCACAGATACGCAGTATTTT
NA TRBJ2-5 NA TRBV5-6 12 CASSFVQAPQYF TGTGCCAGCAGCTTCGTCCAGGCACCCCAGTACTTC
TRBD1 TRBJ2-4 NA TRBV7-9 15 CASSLDGTGGDIQYF TGTGCCAGCAGCTTAGATGGGACAGGGGGGGACATTCAGTACTTC
TRBD1 TRBJ1-5 NA TRBV4-1 16 CASSQADRGGNQPQHF TGCGCCAGCAGCCAAGCCGACAGGGGTGGAAATCAGCCCCAGCATTTT
TRBD1 TRBJ1-2 few TRBV19 14 CASSRTGDYYGYTF TGTGCCAGTTCTAGGACAGGAGATTACTATGGCTACACCTTC
NA TRBJ2-7 NA TRBV5-5 16 CASSPLSGGREYEQYF TGTGCCAGCAGCCCCTTGTCGGGGGGCCGAGAATACGAGCAGTACTTC
NA TRBJ2-3 NA TRBV9 16 CASSSHPQGRFDTQYF TGTGCCAGCAGCTCCCACCCACAGGGTCGTTTCGATACGCAGTATTTT
TRBD2 TRBJ2-5 NA TRBV4-3 16 CASSPRLAGRVETQYF TGCGCCAGCAGCCCAAGACTAGCGGGACGAGTGGAGACCCAGTACTTC
NA TRBJ2-1 NA TRBV4-3 16 CASSQDTDYINNEQFF TGCGCCAGCAGCCAAGATACGGACTACATTAACAATGAGCAGTTCTTC
TRBD1 TRBJ1-2 NA TRBV28 14 CASSLGTGGGGYTF TGTGCCAGCAGTTTAGGGACAGGGGGTGGCGGCTACACCTTC
TRBD2 TRBJ2-5 NA TRBV28 15 CASSVTSGRVETQYF TGTGCCAGCAGTGTGACTAGCGGGAGGGTGGAGACCCAGTACTTC
TRBD2 TRBJ2-1 NA TRBV2 14 CASRPGLVNPEQFF TGTGCCAGCAGGCCGGGACTAGTCAACCCCGAGCAGTTCTTC
TRBD1 TRBJ1-1 NA TRBV28 14 CASSYRGENTEAFF TGTGCCAGCAGCTACAGGGGTGAGAACACTGAAGCTTTCTTT
TRBD2 TRBJ2-5 NA TRBV7-3 16 CASSQGRGGALETQYF TGTGCCAGCAGCCAGGGTCGCGGGGGGGCCTTGGAGACCCAGTACTTC
NA TRBJ2-3 NA TRBV5-1 14 CASSFGGMTDTQYF TGCGCCAGCAGCTTTGGGGGCATGACAGATACGCAGTATTTT
NA TRBJ1-1 NA TRBV5-1 14 CASSPVVLNTEAFF TGCGCCAGCAGCCCGGTGGTCTTGAACACTGAAGCTTTCTTT
TRBD2 TRBJ2-7 NA TRBV5-1 16 CASSLGAGGDRYEQYF TGCGCCAGCAGCTTGGGAGCGGGAGGAGATCGGTACGAGCAGTACTTC
NA TRBJ2-7 NA TRBV27 13 CASSFYPYHEQYF TGTGCCAGCAGTTTCTACCCCTACCACGAGCAGTACTTC
NA TRBJ1-3 few TRBV29-1 14 CSAGGGAPGNTIYF TGCAGCGCCGGAGGGGGGGCCCCTGGAAACACCATATATTTT
NA TRBJ1-3 NA TRBV6-5 14 CASSYGAVGNTIYF TGTGCCAGCAGTTACGGGGCAGTTGGAAACACCATATATTTT
TRBD1 TRBJ1-6 once TRBV6-6 15 CASSSTGGEMSPLHF TGTGCCAGCAGTTCCACAGGGGGCGAAATGTCACCCCTCCACTTT
NA TRBJ2-5 few TRBV7-2 13 CASSTGTLETQYF TGTGCCAGCAGCACCGGGACTCTAGAGACCCAGTACTTC
TRBD1 TRBJ1-4 NA TRBV4-2 16 CASTPGQGASNEKLFF TGTGCCAGCACCCCGGGACAGGGGGCGTCTAATGAAAAACTGTTTTTT
TRBD2 TRBJ2-7 NA TRBV7-2 16 CASSPHPTGLADEQYF TGTGCCAGCAGCCCCCACCCCACGGGACTAGCGGACGAGCAGTACTTC
TRBD2 TRBJ2-7 NA TRBV7-2 15 CASSLIAGGSYEQYF TGTGCCAGCAGCTTAATAGCGGGGGGTTCCTACGAGCAGTACTTC
TRBD1 TRBJ1-6 NA TRBV6-4 15 CASSASTGGNSPLHF TGTGCCAGCAGTGCCTCGACAGGGGGCAATTCACCCCTCCACTTT
TRBD1 TRBJ2-5 NA TRBV30 13 CAWSGGGYETQYF TGTGCCTGGAGTGGAGGGGGCTATGAGACCCAGTACTTC
NA TRBJ1-1 NA TRBV28 13 CASGGGHDTEAFF TGTGCCAGCGGGGGGGGGCACGACACTGAAGCTTTCTTT
NA TRBJ1-1 NA TRBV28 14 CASTLQAPKTEAFF TGTGCCAGCACCCTACAGGCCCCTAAGACTGAAGCTTTCTTT
TRBD1 TRBJ2-7 NA TRBV7-9 13 CASSRQGWGEQYF TGTGCCAGCAGCCGACAGGGCTGGGGCGAGCAGTACTTC
NA TRBJ1-5 NA TRBV28 13 CASSWTVNQPQHF TGTGCCAGCAGCTGGACAGTCAATCAGCCCCAGCATTTT
NA TRBJ2-1 NA TRBV4-2 15 CASSQDWGLHNEQFF TGTGCCAGCAGCCAAGATTGGGGGCTGCACAATGAGCAGTTCTTC
TRBD2 TRBJ2-7 NA TRBV25-1 14 CASSPSGSSYEQYF TGTGCCAGCAGCCCTAGCGGCAGCTCCTACGAGCAGTACTTC
TRBD2 TRBJ2-3 NA TRBV4-3 15 CASSPSGGAADTQYF TGCGCCAGCAGCCCTAGCGGGGGGGCAGCAGATACGCAGTATTTT
NA TRBJ1-6 NA TRBV12-1 15 CASSSVGTVNSPLHF TGTGCCAGCAGCTCGGTGGGGACAGTTAATTCACCCCTCCACTTT
NA TRBJ2-1 once TRBV5-6 15 CASSLGLALINEQFF TGTGCCAGCAGCCTCGGGCTAGCGCTTATAAATGAGCAGTTCTTC
TRBD1 TRBJ2-7 NA TRBV6-5 15 CASSYSGQIDHEQYF TGTGCCAGCAGTTACTCGGGACAGATAGACCACGAGCAGTACTTC
TRBD1 TRBJ2-3 NA TRBV5-1 16 CASALKGAPSTDTQYF TGCGCCAGCGCTCTAAAGGGGGCACCGAGCACAGATACGCAGTATTTT
TRBD1 TRBJ2-7 once TRBV27 16 CASSLSLGQGLDEQYF TGTGCCAGCAGTTTGTCGTTGGGACAGGGTCTCGATGAGCAGTACTTC
TRBD1 TRBJ1-2 NA TRBV7-9 17 CASSLMIGGQGFYGYTF TGTGCCAGCAGCTTAATGATAGGGGGACAGGGTTTCTATGGCTACACCTTC
NA TRBJ2-6 NA TRBV7-3 18 CASSPHPGTPSGANVLTF TGTGCCAGCAGCCCGCATCCCGGGACACCTTCTGGGGCCAACGTCCTGACTTTC
NA TRBJ2-7 NA TRBV9 13 CASSASMGGEQYF TGTGCCAGCAGCGCTTCCATGGGAGGCGAGCAGTACTTC
TRBD1 TRBJ2-5 NA TRBV7-9 15 CASSQGASYQETQYF TGTGCCAGCAGCCAGGGGGCCTCGTACCAAGAGACCCAGTACTTC
TRBD1 TRBJ2-5 NA TRBV6-6 13 CASSYGTAETQYF TGTGCCAGCAGTTACGGGACAGCAGAGACCCAGTACTTC
TRBD2 TRBJ2-3 once TRBV19 16 CASSGTSRGGTDTQYF TGTGCCAGTAGCGGGACCTCGCGGGGGGGCACAGATACGCAGTATTTT
TRBD2 TRBJ2-7 NA TRBV7-9 11 CASSWEGEQYF TGTGCCAGCAGCTGGGAGGGCGAGCAGTACTTC